The sequence of this TCR beta chain was determined in a study of blood T cell repertoires in COVID-19. About the study: Acute and convalescent COVID-19 specimens originated in the United States, Italy and Spain. The analysed material was cDNA or gDNA that came from T cells, B-cell-depleted T cells, or PBMCs.

This clone appeared a few times. V lost 4 bases to trimming and J lost 1 base; unmatched junction nucleotides: 13. CDR1 is SGHVS and CDR2 is FQNEAQ in the germline V gene. The CDR3 has 19 amino acids. In the original processing: The authors estimated nucleated cell counts from reference gene primer amplification. The assay was immunoSEQ multiplex PCR, and TCRdb's table has in-frame clones only and misses some. Clone size and the V and J calls come from that table; the DNA yielded D and trimming. The data show more than 95,000 clones, 80% to 90% seen once. The sequencing sample was made of peripheral blood. J is TRBJ2-3 and V is TRBV7-8; 11 nucleotides agree with TRBD2. This sequence was found in a woman between 70 and 85 years old with acute or convalescent COVID-19. CDR3 region: CASSSKLIAGGRGTDTQYF. DNA of the CDR3: TGTGCCAGCAGCTCTAAGTTAATAGCGGGAGGGCGGGGCACAGATACGCAGTATTTT.